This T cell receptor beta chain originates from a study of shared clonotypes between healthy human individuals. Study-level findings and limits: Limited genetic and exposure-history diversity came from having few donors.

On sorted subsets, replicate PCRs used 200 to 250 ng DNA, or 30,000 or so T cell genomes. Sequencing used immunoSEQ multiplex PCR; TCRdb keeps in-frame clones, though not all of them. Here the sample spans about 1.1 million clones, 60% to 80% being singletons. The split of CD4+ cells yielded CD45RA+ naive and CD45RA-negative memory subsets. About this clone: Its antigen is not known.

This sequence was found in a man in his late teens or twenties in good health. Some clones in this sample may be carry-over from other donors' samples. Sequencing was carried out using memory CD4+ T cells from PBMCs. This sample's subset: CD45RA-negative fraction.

The CDR3 DNA reads TGTGCCAGCAGCCGTGACCTGCGGGCTTTCCACAATGAGCAGTTCTTC. It encodes CASSRDLRAFHNEQFF. The chain employs TRBV11-2 and TRBJ2-1; D is perhaps TRBD2 (5 bases). The CDR3 length is 16 residues. Germline values: CDR1 SGHAT, CDR2 FQNNGV. The V gene lost 5 bases and the J gene lost 5 bases, with 19 bases spanning the gap. Drawing the rest from reference TRBV11-2 and TRBJ2-1, the complete variable domain is EAGVAQSPRYKIIEKRQSVAFWCNPISGHATLYWYQQILGQGPKLLIQFQNNGVVDDSQLPKDRFSAERLKGVDSTLKIQPAKLEDSAVYLCASSRDLRAFHNEQFFGPGTRLTVL.